Listed below are T cell receptor beta chains from one sample, sequenced in a study of blood T cell repertoires in COVID-19. Sequencing used immunoSEQ multiplex PCR; TCRdb keeps in-frame clones, though not all of them. This sample yields around 200,000 clones, of which more than 75% are seen a single time; 15% to 20% belongs to the top ten. The material sequenced was peripheral blood. These receptors were collected from a person between 65 and 79 years old with COVID-19, enrolled during active disease. Both conserved end residues are part of each CDR3. A D gene is named only where the DNA matches it firmly. Rows may omit the clone size; those that give it use once, few, many or a size class.

v_gene	abundance	j_gene	d_gene	CDR3nt	CDR3aa
TRBV3-1/TRBV3-2	NA	TRBJ1-5	NA	TGTGCCAGCAGCCACAGAAGTGGGCCCCAGCATTTT	CASSHRSGPQHF
TRBV25-1	few	TRBJ2-7	NA	TGTGCCACTACCCATGGAGGGCGAAAAGAAGAGCAGTACTTC	CATTHGGRKEEQYF
TRBV19	NA	TRBJ1-5	NA	TGTGCCAGTAACACACAATATAGCAATCAGCCCCAGCATTTT	CASNTQYSNQPQHF
TRBV18	once	TRBJ2-7	NA	TGTGCCAGCTCATCAGAACTAGCAACTGTCGAGCAGTACTTC	CASSSELATVEQYF
TRBV15	once	TRBJ2-7	NA	TGTGCCACCAGCAGAGACGGCACGTCGGACATCATATACTTC	CATSRDGTSDIIYF
TRBV6-1	NA	TRBJ1-1	NA	TGTGCCAGCAGTGAAGTCGGGTTTATAACTGAAGCTTTCTTT	CASSEVGFITEAFF
TRBV27	NA	TRBJ1-6	NA	TGTGCCAGCAGTTTATCGGACACGACCGCACCCCTCCACTTT	CASSLSDTTAPLHF
TRBV9	once	TRBJ2-5	NA	TGTGCCAGCACCCAGGGGCCGACCGCTGTTGCGACCCAGTACTTC	CASTQGPTAVATQYF
TRBV7-2	NA	TRBJ1-5	NA	TGTGCCAGCAGCCCAGAACTTGCAGGGGTCAATCAGCCCCAGCATTTT	CASSPELAGVNQPQHF
TRBV9	NA	TRBJ2-2	NA	TGTGCCAGCAGCCTTACAGGGCAAGTCTCCGGGGAGCTGTTTTTT	CASSLTGQVSGELFF
TRBV5-1	NA	TRBJ2-2	TRBD1	TGCGCCAGCAGCTTGGGTCAGGGGGCTACCACCGGGGAGCTGTTTTTT	CASSLGQGATTGELFF
TRBV4-1	NA	TRBJ2-7	NA	TGCGCCAGCAGTAAAAACTACGAGCAGTACTTC	CASSKNYEQYF
TRBV9	NA	TRBJ1-6	NA	TGTGCCAGCAGCCCTCGTCCGGGGGGGGTCGGCTCCTATAATTCACCCCTCCACTTT	CASSPRPGGVGSYNSPLHF
TRBV4-3	NA	TRBJ2-3	NA	TGCGCCAGCAGCCAGTTGGGGGGAGATACGCAGTATTTT	CASSQLGGDTQYF
TRBV2	NA	TRBJ2-3	TRBD2	TGTGCCACCTTCGTACTAGCGGGGGGCACAGATACGCAGTATTTT	CATFVLAGGTDTQYF
TRBV18	once	TRBJ2-5	NA	TGTGCCAGCTCACCACTACCTCCTACGTACCAAGAGACCCAGTACTTC	CASSPLPPTYQETQYF
TRBV7-2	NA	TRBJ1-5	NA	TGTGCCAGCAGCTTAGGGCCAGGGACTGTCGGGGGCAATCAGCCCCAGCATTTT	CASSLGPGTVGGNQPQHF
TRBV12-3/TRBV12-4	NA	TRBJ1-5	NA	TGTGCCAGTCAGGGATATAGCAATCAGCCCCAGCATTTT	CASQGYSNQPQHF
TRBV27	NA	TRBJ2-2	NA	TGTGCCAGCAGTTTATTAGAATACACCGGGGAGCTGTTTTTT	CASSLLEYTGELFF
TRBV3-1/TRBV3-2	once	TRBJ1-4	NA	TGTGCCAGCAGCCAAGCACGGGTTGAAAAACTGTTTTTT	CASSQARVEKLFF
TRBV12-3/TRBV12-4	NA	TRBJ1-4	NA	TGTGCCAGCAGCGGACAGAATAATGAAAAACTGTTTTTT	CASSGQNNEKLFF
TRBV30	NA	TRBJ1-1	NA	TGTGCCTGGAGTGTATGGGACAAGGGCACTGAAGCTTTCTTT	CAWSVWDKGTEAFF
TRBV7-9	NA	TRBJ2-5	TRBD2	TGTGCCAGCAGCCTCAGACCCCGCGGGGGGCAGGAGACCCAGTACTTC	CASSLRPRGGQETQYF
TRBV19	few	TRBJ2-3	TRBD2	TGTGCCAGTAGTATCAAGGGCGGGAGAGGCACAGATACGCAGTATTTT	CASSIKGGRGTDTQYF
TRBV3-1/TRBV3-2	few	TRBJ2-1	NA	TGTGCCAGCAGCCCAGGAGACCGGGAGCACAGTCCCAGTTACAATGAGCAGTTCTTC	CASSPGDREHSPSYNEQFF
TRBV27	once	TRBJ1-4	TRBD1	TGTGCCAGCAGTAAACAGGGGATCGAAAAACTGTTTTTT	CASSKQGIEKLFF
TRBV3-1/TRBV3-2	NA	TRBJ2-1	TRBD1	TGTGCCAGCAGCCAAGATTTGGGACAGGACTACAATGAGCAGTTCTTC	CASSQDLGQDYNEQFF
TRBV9	NA	TRBJ2-6	NA	TGTGCCAGCAGCGCCTACGGGTCTGGGGCCAACGTCCTGACTTTC	CASSAYGSGANVLTF
TRBV7-9	few	TRBJ1-6	NA	TGTGCCAGCAGCTCCCTCAGACAGTATAATTCACCCCTCCACTTT	CASSSLRQYNSPLHF
TRBV15	NA	TRBJ2-7	TRBD1	TGTGCCACTCAGGGACAGATAAGGTCCGACGAGCAGTACTTC	CATQGQIRSDEQYF
TRBV11-1	NA	TRBJ2-3	NA	TGTGCCAGCAGCCGGGACTTTGGGCCAGATACGCAGTATTTT	CASSRDFGPDTQYF
TRBV14	NA	TRBJ1-1	NA	TGTGCCAGAATAATGCGAATCTGGAGAACTGAAGCTTTCTTT	CARIMRIWRTEAFF
TRBV19	NA	TRBJ2-5	TRBD1	TGTGCCAGTAGTCGGACAGGGCCCACCGATCAAGAGACCCAGTACTTC	CASSRTGPTDQETQYF
TRBV4-3	once	TRBJ2-7	TRBD1	TGCGCCAGCAGCCAAGGTACAGGGGCTGGCCTATACGAGCAGTACTTC	CASSQGTGAGLYEQYF
TRBV4-1	NA	TRBJ1-1	TRBD1	TGCGCCAGCAGGGGGACAGGCCAGAACACTGAAGCTTTCTTT	CASRGTGQNTEAFF
TRBV19	once	TRBJ1-4	NA	TGTGCCAGTAGTACCTATCGGACTGTCGGGGAAAAACTGTTTTTT	CASSTYRTVGEKLFF
TRBV28	once	TRBJ1-2	NA	TGTGCCAGCAGAGAGACAGCTCGCTATGGCTACACCTTC	CASRETARYGYTF
TRBV6-2/TRBV6-3	NA	TRBJ2-1	TRBD2	TGTGCCAGCAGCACCCTCGAAGCGGGAGGATACAATGAGCAGTTCTTC	CASSTLEAGGYNEQFF
TRBV27	NA	TRBJ1-1	NA	TGTGCCAGCAGTTTATCGAGTCACAGTCAAACTGAAGCTTTCTTT	CASSLSSHSQTEAFF
TRBV6-5	NA	TRBJ2-5	NA	TGTGCCAGCTTTGGGGCCGGGCTTCCCGCGGAGACCCAGTACTTC	CASFGAGLPAETQYF
TRBV5-1	once	TRBJ2-5	NA	TGCGCCAGCACCATAGGGGGGGCCAATTCCCAAGAGACCCAGTACTTC	CASTIGGANSQETQYF
TRBV18	NA	TRBJ1-2	TRBD1	TGTGCCAGCTCACCGGCTCAGGGGGTTTACGGCTACACCTTC	CASSPAQGVYGYTF
TRBV28	NA	TRBJ2-7	TRBD1	TGTGCCAGCGAATCGAAGTCAGGGGGCACCTACGAGCAGTACTTC	CASESKSGGTYEQYF
TRBV7-9	once	TRBJ2-7	TRBD1	TGTGCCAGCAGCCGACAGGGATACGAGCAGTACTTC	CASSRQGYEQYF
TRBV12-2	once	TRBJ2-7	NA	TGTGCAAGTCGCTTAGTTGTGCGGGGGTACGGGGAGCAGTACTTC	CASRLVVRGYGEQYF
TRBV7-9	NA	TRBJ2-7	TRBD1	TGTGCCAGCAGCTCCCCCCCACAGGGGATCGGGCACGAGCAGTACTTC	CASSSPPQGIGHEQYF
TRBV28	once	TRBJ2-7	TRBD1	TGTGCCAGCAGTCCGCTTTTCCGGGACAGGGACCACGAGCAGTACTTC	CASSPLFRDRDHEQYF
TRBV14	few	TRBJ2-3	TRBD1	TGTGCCAGCAGCCAAGAAAGGGGCAGGGGGCGTTTAGATACGCAGTATTTT	CASSQERGRGRLDTQYF
TRBV29-1	many	TRBJ1-2	NA	TGCAGCGCGACAGGTACTAACTATGGCTACACCTTC	CSATGTNYGYTF
TRBV7-8	NA	TRBJ1-3	NA	TGTGCCAGCAGCCTAATCGCCCGGGGGAGCTCTGGAAACACCATATATTTT	CASSLIARGSSGNTIYF
TRBV29-1	NA	TRBJ2-1	NA	TGCAGCGTTCTTCCGACTAGAAGTGGTGCGGTTCAGCAGTTCTTC	CSVLPTRSGAVQQFF
TRBV7-2	NA	TRBJ2-1	NA	TGTGCCAGCAGACCAGGGCCTTTCTACAATGAGCAGTTCTTC	CASRPGPFYNEQFF